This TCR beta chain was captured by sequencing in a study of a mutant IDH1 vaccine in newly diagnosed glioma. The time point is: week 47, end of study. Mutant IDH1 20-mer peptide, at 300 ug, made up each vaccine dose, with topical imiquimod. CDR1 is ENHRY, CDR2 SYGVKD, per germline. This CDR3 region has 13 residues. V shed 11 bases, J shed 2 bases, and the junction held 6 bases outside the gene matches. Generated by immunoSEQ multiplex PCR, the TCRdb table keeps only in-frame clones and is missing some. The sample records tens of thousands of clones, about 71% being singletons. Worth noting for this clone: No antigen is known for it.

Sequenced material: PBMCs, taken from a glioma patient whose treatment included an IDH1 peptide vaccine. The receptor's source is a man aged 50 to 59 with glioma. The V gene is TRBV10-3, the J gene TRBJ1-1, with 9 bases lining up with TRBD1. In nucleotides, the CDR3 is TGTGCCTCCCGGACAGGGGACAACACTGAAGCTTTCTTT. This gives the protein CASRTGDNTEAFF.